A selection of T cell receptor beta chains follows, all from one sample in a study of blood T cells in healthy people across ages. One entry per CDR3 protein results from TCRdb running MiXCR on the 5' RACE reads. The sample shows roughly 1.6 million distinct CDR3 sequences, about 32% of them seen only once. The source material was blood. The origin of the receptors is a woman between 25 and 40 years old in good health. The CDR3 runs from the conserved cysteine through the conserved F or W. The D gene is left open where the match is weak.

>.|TRBV18
CASSQSSELPTYNEQFF
>TRBD2|TRBV5-1
CASSFLGLAGAYEQYF
>TRBD2|TRBV6-5
CASSYGGEGRLNQETQYF
>.|TRBV6-1
CASSDMGGRNNQPQHF
>.|TRBV10-3
CAISFAGDSSAEQYF
>.|TRBV20-1
CSAWELGHTGELFF
>TRBD2|TRBV7-3
CASSLHLGSGGAADTQYF
>TRBD1|TRBV11-2
CASSLDPGTGVETQYF
>TRBD2|TRBV2
CASSAVLANSYEQYF
>.|TRBV19
CASSIEGEGTDTQYF
>.|TRBV29-1
CSVEDEGGANEKLFF
>TRBD2|TRBV4-1
CASSQVPGGEAYNEQFF
>.|TRBV7-3
CASSVGRRGLQETQYF
>TRBD1|TRBV6-6
CVNFRGTVNTGELFF
>TRBD2|TRBV7-2
CASSSSGNQGETQYF
>TRBD1|TRBV28
CASNLIDRGNQPQHF
>.|TRBV12-3/TRBV12-4
CASSPAGASGYTF
>TRBD2|TRBV28
CASSSLGTGTSGRASEQFF